This T cell receptor (beta chain) was sequenced in a study of T-cell reconstitution after alpha-beta-depleted transplantation in children. This clonotype was detected many times. The CDR3 totals 15 residues. Germline V CDR1 and CDR2: SGHTA, FQGNSA. Unmatched junction bases numbered 12, after V lost 4 bases and J lost 10 bases. Preparing the TCRbeta library involved the use of unique molecular identifiers. TCRdb itself ran the PCR reads through MiXCR, one entry per CDR3 protein. The data hold hundreds of thousands of distinct CDR3 sequences, with roughly 12% observed a single time. The source was peripheral blood, collected 180 days after TCRalphabeta/CD19-depleted stem cell transplant. This clonotype was obtained from a male patient between 2 and 9 years old who had a stem cell transplant for chronic granulomatous disease, so the T cells may come from the graft donor. The gene calls are TRBV7-2 and TRBJ2-1; 8 bases fit TRBD2. The chain's CDR3 is CASSWNGGGFSEQFF. The CDR3 DNA is TGTGCCAGCAGCTGGAACGGGGGGGGCTTTTCCGAGCAGTTCTTC.